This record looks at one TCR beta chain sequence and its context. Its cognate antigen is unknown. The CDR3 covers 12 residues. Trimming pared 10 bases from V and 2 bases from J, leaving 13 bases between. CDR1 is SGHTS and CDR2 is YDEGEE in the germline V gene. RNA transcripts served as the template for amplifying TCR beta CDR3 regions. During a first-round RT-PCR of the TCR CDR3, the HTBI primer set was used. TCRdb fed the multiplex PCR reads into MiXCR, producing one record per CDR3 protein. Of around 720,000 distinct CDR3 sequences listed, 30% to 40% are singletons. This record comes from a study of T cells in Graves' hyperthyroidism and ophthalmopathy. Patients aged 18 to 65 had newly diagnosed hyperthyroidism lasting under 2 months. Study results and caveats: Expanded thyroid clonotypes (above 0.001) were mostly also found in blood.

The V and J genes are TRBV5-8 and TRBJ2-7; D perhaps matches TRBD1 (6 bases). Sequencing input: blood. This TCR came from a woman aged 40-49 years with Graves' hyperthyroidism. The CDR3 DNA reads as TGTGCCGAGGGGTGGGACACCTACGAGCAGTACTTC. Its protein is CAEGWDTYEQYF.